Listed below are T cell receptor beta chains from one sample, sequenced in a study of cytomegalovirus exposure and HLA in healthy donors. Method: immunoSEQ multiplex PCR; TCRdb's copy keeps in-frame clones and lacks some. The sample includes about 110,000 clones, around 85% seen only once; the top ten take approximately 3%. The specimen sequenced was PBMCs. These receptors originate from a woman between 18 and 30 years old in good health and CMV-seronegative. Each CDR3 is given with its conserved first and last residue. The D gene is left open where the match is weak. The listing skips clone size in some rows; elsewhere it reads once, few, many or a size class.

CDR3aa: CASTFGFSDTQYF
CDR3nt: TGTGCCAGCACCTTCGGGTTCTCGGATACGCAGTATTTT
abundance: .
v_gene: TRBV5-6
d_gene: .
j_gene: TRBJ2-3

CDR3aa: CASLLQGDHKTYYGYTF
CDR3nt: TGTGCCAGCCTTTTACAGGGGGATCATAAAACCTACTATGGCTACACCTTC
abundance: .
v_gene: TRBV5-8
d_gene: TRBD1
j_gene: TRBJ1-2

CDR3aa: CASSPRTGANEKLFF
CDR3nt: TGTGCCAGCAGCCCCCGGACAGGGGCTAATGAAAAACTGTTTTTT
abundance: .
v_gene: TRBV7-8
d_gene: TRBD1
j_gene: TRBJ1-4

CDR3aa: CASSPTGYYEQYF
CDR3nt: TGTGCCAGCAGCCCCACAGGGTACTACGAGCAGTACTTC
abundance: .
v_gene: TRBV7-9
d_gene: .
j_gene: TRBJ2-7

CDR3aa: CASSFPNSGTGELFF
CDR3nt: TGTGCCAGCAGTTTCCCAAATAGCGGGACCGGGGAGCTGTTTTTT
abundance: .
v_gene: TRBV27
d_gene: TRBD2
j_gene: TRBJ2-2

CDR3aa: CASSGGYEQYF
CDR3nt: TGTGCCAGTAGCGGGGGATACGAGCAGTACTTC
abundance: once
v_gene: TRBV19
d_gene: .
j_gene: TRBJ2-7

CDR3aa: CASSLAAGSRQETQYF
CDR3nt: TGCGCCAGCAGCTTGGCAGCGGGGTCCCGCCAAGAGACCCAGTACTTC
abundance: .
v_gene: TRBV5-1
d_gene: TRBD2
j_gene: TRBJ2-5

CDR3aa: CASNSHRDLNTEAFF
CDR3nt: TGTGCCAGCAACTCCCACCGGGATTTGAACACTGAAGCTTTCTTT
abundance: .
v_gene: TRBV27
d_gene: .
j_gene: TRBJ1-1

CDR3aa: CASSLAVVQTQYF
CDR3nt: TGTGCCAGCAGCTTAGCTGTAGTCCAGACCCAGTACTTC
abundance: .
v_gene: TRBV5-6
d_gene: .
j_gene: TRBJ2-5

CDR3aa: CASSPPETGGHNEQFF
CDR3nt: TGTGCCAGCAGCCCCCCTGAGACAGGGGGTCACAATGAGCAGTTCTTC
abundance: .
v_gene: TRBV28
d_gene: TRBD1
j_gene: TRBJ2-1

CDR3aa: CASSLVDRAKFGGYTF
CDR3nt: TGTGCCAGCAGCTTGGTAGACAGGGCCAAATTTGGTGGCTACACCTTC
abundance: once
v_gene: TRBV5-4
d_gene: TRBD1
j_gene: TRBJ1-2

CDR3aa: CASSMMTDTEAFF
CDR3nt: TGTGCCAGTAGTATGATGACAGACACTGAAGCTTTCTTT
abundance: few
v_gene: TRBV19
d_gene: .
j_gene: TRBJ1-1

CDR3aa: CAWRPGNTGELFF
CDR3nt: TGTGCCTGGAGGCCAGGGAACACCGGGGAGCTGTTTTTT
abundance: few
v_gene: TRBV30
d_gene: .
j_gene: TRBJ2-2

CDR3aa: CASSPGQSKNSPLHF
CDR3nt: TGTGCCAGCAGTCCCGGACAGTCGAAGAATTCACCCCTCCACTTT
abundance: .
v_gene: TRBV6-1
d_gene: .
j_gene: TRBJ1-6

CDR3aa: CASSIRTGGDTEAFF
CDR3nt: TGTGCCAGCAGTATACGGACAGGGGGCGACACTGAAGCTTTCTTT
abundance: .
v_gene: TRBV27
d_gene: TRBD1
j_gene: TRBJ1-1

CDR3aa: CASSSGFEQYF
CDR3nt: TGTGCCAGCAGTTCAGGGTTCGAGCAGTACTTC
abundance: .
v_gene: TRBV27
d_gene: .
j_gene: TRBJ2-7

CDR3aa: CASSSGTGGTEAFF
CDR3nt: TGTGCCAGCAGCTCCGGGACAGGGGGCACTGAAGCTTTCTTT
abundance: .
v_gene: TRBV27
d_gene: TRBD1
j_gene: TRBJ1-1

CDR3aa: CASSVGRWGGEYNEQFF
CDR3nt: TGTGCCAGCAGCGTAGGTAGGTGGGGGGGCGAATACAATGAGCAGTTCTTC
abundance: few
v_gene: TRBV9
d_gene: .
j_gene: TRBJ2-1

CDR3aa: CASSESTTREGRQYF
CDR3nt: TGTGCCAGCAGCGAATCCACGACTAGGGAAGGGCGGCAGTACTTC
abundance: .
v_gene: TRBV6-1
d_gene: .
j_gene: TRBJ2-7

CDR3aa: CACARGGNQPQHF
CDR3nt: TGTGCCTGCGCCCGGGGGGGCAATCAGCCCCAGCATTTT
abundance: few
v_gene: TRBV27
d_gene: .
j_gene: TRBJ1-5

CDR3aa: CASSLQSGANVLTF
CDR3nt: TGTGCCAGCAGTTTACAGTCTGGGGCCAACGTCCTGACTTTC
abundance: .
v_gene: TRBV27
d_gene: .
j_gene: TRBJ2-6

CDR3aa: CASSDAPGQGSYEQYF
CDR3nt: TGCGCCAGCAGCGATGCTCCGGGACAGGGCTCCTACGAGCAGTACTTC
abundance: .
v_gene: TRBV4-1
d_gene: TRBD1
j_gene: TRBJ2-7

CDR3aa: CASSLTSGGAHEQFF
CDR3nt: TGTGCCAGCAGCTTAACTAGCGGGGGGGCACATGAGCAGTTCTTC
abundance: .
v_gene: TRBV7-3
d_gene: TRBD2
j_gene: TRBJ2-1

CDR3aa: CASSLTLAGGTYNEQFF
CDR3nt: TGTGCCAGCAGCCTAACTCTAGCGGGGGGGACCTACAATGAGCAGTTCTTC
abundance: .
v_gene: TRBV7-6
d_gene: TRBD2
j_gene: TRBJ2-1

CDR3aa: CAIRTSGILDTQYF
CDR3nt: TGTGCCATCCGAACTAGCGGCATCTTAGATACGCAGTATTTT
abundance: once
v_gene: TRBV10-3
d_gene: TRBD2
j_gene: TRBJ2-3

CDR3aa: CASSGAGGKYEQYF
CDR3nt: TGTGCCAGCAGCGGTGCAGGGGGCAAGTACGAGCAGTACTTC
abundance: .
v_gene: TRBV5-6
d_gene: TRBD1
j_gene: TRBJ2-7

CDR3aa: CASSLGGGGDTQYF
CDR3nt: TGTGCCAGCAGTCTGGGGGGGGGTGGAGATACGCAGTATTTT
abundance: .
v_gene: TRBV28
d_gene: TRBD2
j_gene: TRBJ2-3

CDR3aa: CASSKGDRGGDTEAFF
CDR3nt: TGTGCCAGCAGCAAAGGGGACAGGGGGGGAGACACTGAAGCTTTCTTT
abundance: .
v_gene: TRBV21-1
d_gene: .
j_gene: TRBJ1-1

CDR3aa: CASSGGGVGQFF
CDR3nt: TGTGCCAGCAGCGGCGGGGGGGTTGGGCAGTTCTTC
abundance: .
v_gene: TRBV6-1
d_gene: TRBD2
j_gene: TRBJ2-1

CDR3aa: CASSSTILAHEQFF
CDR3nt: TGCGCCAGCAGCTCGACGATACTAGCCCATGAGCAGTTCTTC
abundance: .
v_gene: TRBV5-1
d_gene: .
j_gene: TRBJ2-1

CDR3aa: CASSYSGGPESTDTQYF
CDR3nt: TGTGCCAGCAGCTATAGCGGGGGGCCGGAGAGCACAGATACGCAGTATTTT
abundance: .
v_gene: TRBV9
d_gene: TRBD2
j_gene: TRBJ2-3

CDR3aa: CASSQDQGGRVNTEAFF
CDR3nt: TGCGCCAGCAGCCAAGATCAGGGCGGCAGGGTGAACACTGAAGCTTTCTTT
abundance: .
v_gene: TRBV4-1
d_gene: .
j_gene: TRBJ1-1

CDR3aa: CAPGEMREQFF
CDR3nt: TGTGCCCCGGGGGAAATGAGGGAGCAGTTCTTC
abundance: .
v_gene: TRBV7-6
d_gene: .
j_gene: TRBJ2-1

CDR3aa: CASSLEGATYEQYF
CDR3nt: TGTGCCAGCAGCTTGGAGGGGGCTACCTACGAGCAGTACTTC
abundance: .
v_gene: TRBV5-4
d_gene: TRBD1
j_gene: TRBJ2-7

CDR3aa: CSVEGGGLSAFYNEQFF
CDR3nt: TGCAGCGTTGAAGGCGGGGGTCTCTCGGCTTTCTACAATGAGCAGTTCTTC
abundance: .
v_gene: TRBV29-1
d_gene: TRBD2
j_gene: TRBJ2-1

CDR3aa: CASSLTGARVDGYTF
CDR3nt: TGTGCCAGCAGCTTAACAGGCGCTAGGGTAGATGGCTACACCTTC
abundance: once
v_gene: TRBV7-9
d_gene: .
j_gene: TRBJ1-2

CDR3aa: CAIRMGQALNTEAFF
CDR3nt: TGTGCCATCAGGATGGGACAGGCACTGAACACTGAAGCTTTCTTT
abundance: .
v_gene: TRBV10-3
d_gene: TRBD1
j_gene: TRBJ1-1

CDR3aa: CASSPGLDENIQYF
CDR3nt: TGTGCCAGCAGCCCCGGACTTGACGAAAACATTCAGTACTTC
abundance: .
v_gene: TRBV5-6
d_gene: .
j_gene: TRBJ2-4

CDR3aa: CASSLTSGTGSEQYF
CDR3nt: TGTGCCAGCAGCTTAACATCCGGGACAGGGTCCGAGCAGTACTTC
abundance: .
v_gene: TRBV11-2
d_gene: TRBD1
j_gene: TRBJ2-7

CDR3aa: CAWKRGRDSMDF
CDR3nt: TGTGCCTGGAAACGCGGCCGGGACTCCATGGACTTC
abundance: .
v_gene: TRBV30
d_gene: .
j_gene: TRBJ2-7

CDR3aa: CASSLASGTGFYEQYF
CDR3nt: TGCGCCAGCAGCTTGGCTTCCGGGACAGGGTTCTACGAGCAGTACTTC
abundance: .
v_gene: TRBV5-1
d_gene: TRBD1
j_gene: TRBJ2-7

CDR3aa: CASSLASGGVDYNEQFF
CDR3nt: TGTGCCAGCAGCTTAGCAAGTGGCGGGGTAGACTACAATGAGCAGTTCTTC
abundance: .
v_gene: TRBV7-6
d_gene: .
j_gene: TRBJ2-1

CDR3aa: CASTGTATNEKLFF
CDR3nt: TGTGCCAGCACCGGGACAGCAACTAATGAAAAACTGTTTTTT
abundance: .
v_gene: TRBV6-1
d_gene: TRBD1
j_gene: TRBJ1-4

CDR3aa: CASRPQGYEQYF
CDR3nt: TGTGCCAGCCGACCACAGGGGTACGAGCAGTACTTC
abundance: .
v_gene: TRBV2
d_gene: TRBD1
j_gene: TRBJ2-7

CDR3aa: CASSELGNTEAFF
CDR3nt: TGTGCCAGCAGTGAACTAGGGAACACTGAAGCTTTCTTT
abundance: .
v_gene: TRBV25-1
d_gene: .
j_gene: TRBJ1-1

CDR3aa: CASARWLGNQPQHF
CDR3nt: TGTGCCAGCGCCAGGTGGCTTGGCAATCAGCCCCAGCATTTT
abundance: .
v_gene: TRBV19
d_gene: .
j_gene: TRBJ1-5

CDR3aa: CASSPRQASGANVLTF
CDR3nt: TGTGCCAGCAGTCCCCGACAGGCCTCTGGGGCCAACGTCCTGACTTTC
abundance: .
v_gene: TRBV7-9
d_gene: .
j_gene: TRBJ2-6

CDR3aa: CASTPEGGYEQYF
CDR3nt: TGTGCCAGCACCCCTGAGGGGGGGTACGAGCAGTACTTC
abundance: .
v_gene: TRBV28
d_gene: .
j_gene: TRBJ2-7

CDR3aa: CASRAAADSPLHF
CDR3nt: TGTGCCAGCAGGGCCGCAGCGGACTCACCCCTCCACTTT
abundance: .
v_gene: TRBV25-1
d_gene: .
j_gene: TRBJ1-6